Only a few counts were recorded for the clone carrying this TCR beta chain. Its antigen is as yet unknown. The TCR beta CDR3 regions underwent amplification using RNA transcripts as the source. When the TCR CDR3 underwent first-round RT-PCR, the HTBI primer set was used. TCRdb re-called the multiplex PCR reads with MiXCR, one entry per CDR3 protein. In the table there are more than 350,000 distinct CDR3 sequences, roughly 15% of which are singletons. This record belongs to a study of T cells in Graves' hyperthyroidism and ophthalmopathy. Overall study findings and caveats: The model forecast ophthalmopathy, anticipating it by a median approximately 7 months before onset. Appearing also in blood were most of the thyroid clonotypes expanded above 0.001. Using 13 V-J features, a model discriminated ophthalmopathy from stable hyperthyroidism.

V was pared by 4 bases and J by 6 bases, with 4 bases of the junction left unmatched. The CDR3 has 13 amino acids. Germline V gene data show CDR1 as MGHRA and CDR2 as YSYEKL. Sample: blood. The source of this sequence is a woman younger than 45 with Graves' ophthalmopathy. The rearrangement uses TRBV4-1 and TRBJ1-1; 8 bases align to TRBD1. CDR3 loop: CASSRKQGAEAFF. CDR3 bases: TGCGCCAGCAGCCGCAAACAGGGGGCTGAAGCTTTCTTT.